At least ten counts were recorded for the clone carrying this T cell receptor beta chain. Its target is unknown. The CDR3 is 10 residues long. The germline V gene encodes CDR1 DFQATT and CDR2 SNEGSKA (reference sequence). V shed 3 bases and J shed 4 bases, with 3 bases lying between them. This sample was included in a study of neurological immune-mediated disorders. Study-wide findings and caveats: Clinical features showed no association with the multiple sclerosis repertoire cluster, and MRI features showed none either. Phylogenetically, 18 of 34 multiple sclerosis patients' repertoires fell into one related-CDR3 cluster, a possible signature.

5'RACE with 10-nucleotide random UMIs generated the cDNA. In every sequencing run, more than 170 million TCR-beta sequences were generated from 15-18 subjects. TCRdb fed the 5' RACE reads into MiXCR, producing one record per CDR3 protein. The sample includes about 95,000 distinct CDR3 sequences, 3.5% seen only once; the top ten take around 6%. Sequenced: PBMCs. The chain couples TRBV20-1 to TRBJ2-5; no reliable D call. This sequence was found in a woman under 30 with multiple sclerosis. Here the CDR3 reads CSASGETQYF. Here the CDR3 DNA reads TGCAGTGCTAGCGGAGAGACCCAGTACTTC.